This T cell receptor beta chain is drawn from a study of blood T cell repertoires in COVID-19. Using immunoSEQ multiplex PCR, the repertoire was profiled, and TCRdb retains in-frame clones only, with some absent. The data contain fewer than 100,000 clones, 65% to 90% of them singletons. Patients of the Seattle cohort, enrolled during active infection, were followed longitudinally. The J segment lost 4 bases and the V segment lost 3 bases, leaving 4 bases of the junction unmatched. In germline, CDR1 is SGHVS, CDR2 FQNEAQ. CDR3 size: 14 residues. Sequences were obtained from peripheral blood. The source is a man between 45 and 60 years old with COVID-19, enrolled during active disease. The chain employs TRBV7-8 and TRBJ2-7; 9 positions agree with TRBD1. CDR3 residues: CASSFPGQGYEQYF. The CDR3 nucleotides are TGTGCCAGCAGCTTTCCGGGACAGGGTTACGAGCAGTACTTC.